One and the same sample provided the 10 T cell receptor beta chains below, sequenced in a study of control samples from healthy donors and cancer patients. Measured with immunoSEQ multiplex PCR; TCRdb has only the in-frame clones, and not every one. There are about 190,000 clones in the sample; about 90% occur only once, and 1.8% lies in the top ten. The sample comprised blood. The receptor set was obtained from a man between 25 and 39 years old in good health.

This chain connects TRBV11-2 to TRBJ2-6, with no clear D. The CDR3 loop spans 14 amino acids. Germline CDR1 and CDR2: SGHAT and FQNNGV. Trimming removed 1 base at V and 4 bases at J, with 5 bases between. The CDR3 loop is CASSLVLGANVLTF. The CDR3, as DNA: TGTGCCAGCAGCTTAGTACTAGGGGCCAACGTCCTGACTTTC. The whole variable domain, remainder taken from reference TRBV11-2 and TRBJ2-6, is EAGVAQSPRYKIIEKRQSVAFWCNPISGHATLYWYQQILGQGPKLLIQFQNNGVVDDSQLPKDRFSAERLKGVDSTLKIQPAKLEDSAVYLCASSLVLGANVLTFGAGSRLTVL.

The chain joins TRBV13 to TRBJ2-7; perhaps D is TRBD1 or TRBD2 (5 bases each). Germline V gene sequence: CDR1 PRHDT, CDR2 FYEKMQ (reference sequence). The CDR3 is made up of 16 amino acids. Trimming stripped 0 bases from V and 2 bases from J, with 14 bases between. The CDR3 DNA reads TGTGCCAGCAGCTTAGGCGAAGGGGACCTTACCTACGAGCAGTACTTC. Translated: CASSLGEGDLTYEQYF.

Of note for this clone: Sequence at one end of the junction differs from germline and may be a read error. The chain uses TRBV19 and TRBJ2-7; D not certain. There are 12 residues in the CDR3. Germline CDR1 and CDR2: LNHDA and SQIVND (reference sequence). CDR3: CATSDGNYEQCF. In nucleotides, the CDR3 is TGTGCCACCTCGGACGGTAACTACGAGCAGTGCTTC.

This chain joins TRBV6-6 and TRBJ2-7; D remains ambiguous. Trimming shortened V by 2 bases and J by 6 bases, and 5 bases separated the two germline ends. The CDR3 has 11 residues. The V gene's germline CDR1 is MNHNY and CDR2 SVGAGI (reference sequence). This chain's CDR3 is CASSYGVEQYF. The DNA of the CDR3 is TGTGCCAGCAGTTACGGGGTCGAGCAGTACTTC.

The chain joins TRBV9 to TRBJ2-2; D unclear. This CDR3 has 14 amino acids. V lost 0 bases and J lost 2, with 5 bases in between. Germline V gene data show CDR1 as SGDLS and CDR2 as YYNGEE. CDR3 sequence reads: CASSVDLNTGELFF. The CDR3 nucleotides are TGTGCCAGCAGCGTAGACCTAAACACCGGGGAGCTGTTTTTT. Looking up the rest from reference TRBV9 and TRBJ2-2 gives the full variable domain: DSGVTQTPKHLITATGQRVTLRCSPRSGDLSVYWYQQSLDQGLQFLIQYYNGEERAKGNILERFSAQQFPDLHSELNLSSLELGDSALYFCASSVDLNTGELFFGEGSRLTVL.

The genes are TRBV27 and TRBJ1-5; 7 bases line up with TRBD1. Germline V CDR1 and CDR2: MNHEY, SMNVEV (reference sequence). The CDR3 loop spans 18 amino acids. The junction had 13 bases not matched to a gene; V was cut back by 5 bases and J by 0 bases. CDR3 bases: TGTGCCAGCAGTCTCGGACAGGATTCTCCCAATAGCAATCAGCCCCAGCATTTT. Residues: CASSLGQDSPNSNQPQHF.

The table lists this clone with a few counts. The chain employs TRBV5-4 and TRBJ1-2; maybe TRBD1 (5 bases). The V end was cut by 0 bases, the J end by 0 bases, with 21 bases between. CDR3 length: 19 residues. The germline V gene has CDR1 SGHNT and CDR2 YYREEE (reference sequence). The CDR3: CASSLGGSGRRTTNYGYTF. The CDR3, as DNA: TGTGCCAGCAGCTTGGGGGGCTCAGGACGGCGTACGACTAACTATGGCTACACCTTC.

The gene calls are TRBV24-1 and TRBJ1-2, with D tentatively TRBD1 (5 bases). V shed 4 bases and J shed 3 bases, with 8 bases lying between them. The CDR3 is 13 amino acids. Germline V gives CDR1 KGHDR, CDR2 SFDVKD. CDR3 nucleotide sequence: TGTGCCACCAGTGAGGGGCAGGACTATGGCTACACCTTC. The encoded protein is CATSEGQDYGYTF.

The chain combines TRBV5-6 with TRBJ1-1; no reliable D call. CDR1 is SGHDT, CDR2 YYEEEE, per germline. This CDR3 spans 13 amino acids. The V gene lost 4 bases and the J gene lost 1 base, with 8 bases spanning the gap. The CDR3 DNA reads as TGTGCCAGCAGCATAGGACCGAACACTGAAGCTTTCTTT. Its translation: CASSIGPNTEAFF.

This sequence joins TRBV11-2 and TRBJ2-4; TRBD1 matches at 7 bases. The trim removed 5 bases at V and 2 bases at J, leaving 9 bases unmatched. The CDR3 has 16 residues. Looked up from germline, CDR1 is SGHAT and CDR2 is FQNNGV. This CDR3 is CASSPLSRGSKNIQYF. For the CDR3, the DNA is TGTGCCAGCAGCCCCCTCTCCAGGGGGTCCAAAAACATTCAGTACTTC.